One and the same sample provided the 18 T cell receptor beta chains below, sequenced in a study of T cells in Graves' hyperthyroidism and ophthalmopathy. TCR beta CDR3 region amplification was performed from RNA transcripts. Carried out on the TCR CDR3, a first-round RT-PCR used the HTBI primer set. MiXCR was run by TCRdb on the multiplex PCR reads, yielding one entry per CDR3 protein. The sample has approximately 690,000 distinct CDR3 sequences, approximately 14% seen once. Sequencing was carried out using blood. Receptor source: a woman between 50 and 59 years old with Graves' ophthalmopathy.

V and J are TRBV27 and TRBJ1-2; 7 nucleotides match TRBD1. This CDR3 has 13 amino acids. From germline, CDR1 is MNHEY and CDR2 SMNVEV (reference sequence). V gave up 3 bases and J gave up 7 bases; unmatched junction bases: 5. The CDR3 DNA is TGTGCCAGCAGTTTTTCCCAGGGGGTTGGCTACACCTTC. This codes for CASSFSQGVGYTF.

This clonotype showed up many times. The chain links TRBV20-1 to TRBJ2-1; a weak D match, TRBD2 (6 bases). The ends were cut back, 0 bases at V and 4 bases at J, with 13 bases in the middle. Germline CDR1 reads DFQATT; CDR2 reads SNEGSKA (reference sequence). The CDR3 is made up of 15 amino acids. The CDR3 DNA sequence: TGCAGTGCTAGAGAGATTGGACTAACGTACAATGAGCAGTTCTTC. Translation gives CSAREIGLTYNEQFF.

This clonotype was counted at least ten times. The V gene is TRBV20-1, the J gene TRBJ1-5, with TRBD1 matching 9 bases. From germline, CDR1 is DFQATT and CDR2 SNEGSKA (reference sequence). The CDR3 length is 14 residues. V lost 0 bases, J lost 6 bases, and 3 bases stayed unmatched. Written as DNA, the CDR3 is TGCAGTGCTAGAGATCCGACAGGGGGTCAGCCCCAGCATTTT. Its protein is CSARDPTGGQPQHF.

This clonotype is a singleton in its sample. The V gene is TRBV12-3 or TRBV12-4, the J gene TRBJ1-5, with 8 positions matching TRBD1. The junction had 19 bases not matched to a gene; V was cut back by 6 bases and J by 6 bases. The CDR3 runs to 18 residues. The DNA of the CDR3 is TGTGCCAGCAGCCCAATCGAAACCGGGACAGGATATGTTCAGCCCCAGCATTTT. Protein: CASSPIETGTGYVQPQHF.

This clonotype came up many times. V and J are TRBV5-1 and TRBJ1-4; 7 bases match TRBD1. The germline V gene has CDR1 SGHRS and CDR2 YFSETQ. V trimming: 4 bases; J trimming: 6 bases; junction bases outside the gene matches: 9. The CDR3 covers 15 residues. The CDR3 DNA reads TGCGCCAGCAGCCCCGGGGACAGAGATTATGAAAAACTGTTTTTT. This codes for CASSPGDRDYEKLFF. The full variable domain, completed using reference TRBV5-1 and TRBJ1-4, is KAGVTQTPRYLIKTRGQQVTLSCSPISGHRSVSWYQQTPGQGLQFLFEYFSETQRNKGNFPGRFSGRQFSNSRSEMNVSTLELGDSALYLCASSPGDRDYEKLFFGSGTQLSVL.

Many counts were recorded for this clonotype. The chain recombines TRBV9 with TRBJ1-1; D not certain. From germline, CDR1 is SGDLS and CDR2 YYNGEE. The germline V and J ends were trimmed by 3 bases and 3 bases, with 12 bases remaining between them. This CDR3 spans 14 amino acids. The CDR3 here is CASSDNQGYTEAFF. Written as DNA, the CDR3 is TGTGCCAGCAGCGATAATCAAGGATACACTGAAGCTTTCTTT.

This clonotype was seen a few times. J is TRBJ2-7 and V is TRBV20-1; the D is unclear. This CDR3 has 9 residues. V was clipped by 6 bases and J by 9 bases, with 9 bases between them. Germline CDR1 reads DFQATT; CDR2 reads SNEGSKA (reference sequence). CDR3 residues: CSAHDPQYF. DNA of the CDR3: TGCAGTGCGCACGATCCGCAGTACTTC.

This clonotype has more than one count but fewer than ten. Here the CDR3 reads CSASDTFNYGYTF. The CDR3 bases are TGCAGTGCTTCAGACACTTTCAACTATGGCTACACCTTC. The chain has TRBV20-1 and TRBJ1-2; no clear D gene. V lost 5 bases to trimming and J lost 2 bases, with 12 bases between them. The germline CDR1 and CDR2 sequences are DFQATT and SNEGSKA (reference sequence). This CDR3 region has 13 residues.

The J gene is TRBJ2-7, the V gene TRBV6-1; 9 nucleotides align to TRBD1. Per germline, CDR1 MNHNS and CDR2 SASEGT. V was clipped by 3 bases and J by 3 bases; unmatched bases: 9. The CDR3 runs to 16 residues. In nucleotides, the CDR3 is TGTGCCAGCAGTGATACAGGCGGGACAGGGATCTACGAGCAGTACTTC. Translating it yields CASSDTGGTGIYEQYF.

This clonotype appeared many times. This sequence joins TRBV11-2 and TRBJ2-1; 11 bases align to TRBD2. The CDR3 spans 16 residues. Trimming removed 5 bases from V and 2 bases from J; junction bases left unmatched: 5. Germline V gives CDR1 SGHAT, CDR2 FQNNGV. CDR3 protein: CASSHLAGGPYNEQFF. CDR3 DNA sequence: TGTGCCAGCAGCCACCTAGCGGGAGGCCCCTACAATGAGCAGTTCTTC.

This clonotype showed up many times. V gene TRBV20-1 combines with J gene TRBJ2-7; a weak D match, TRBD1 (6 bases). Germline V lookup: CDR1 DFQATT, CDR2 SNEGSKA (reference sequence). Between the trimmed V and J ends, which lost 4 bases and 7 bases, there was a span of 17 bases. The CDR3 loop spans 13 amino acids. The CDR3 loop is CSAIGQFFGEQYF. The CDR3 bases are TGCAGTGCTATAGGACAGTTCTTTGGGGAGCAGTACTTC.

This clonotype was detected only a few times. The chain combines TRBV28 with TRBJ1-5; D unresolved. The CDR3 length is 14 residues. The V gene lost 3 bases and the J gene lost 4 bases, with 10 bases spanning the gap. Germline CDR1 MDHEN, CDR2 SYDVKM. CDR3 amino acids: CASSFYRDNQPQHF. In nucleotides, the CDR3 is TGTGCCAGCAGTTTTTACAGAGATAATCAGCCCCAGCATTTT. The variable domain in full, with the rest retrieved from reference TRBV28 and TRBJ1-5, is DVKVTQSSRYLVKRTGEKVFLECVQDMDHENMFWYRQDPGLGLRLIYFSYDVKMKEKGDIPEGYSVSREKKERFSLILESASTNQTSMYLCASSFYRDNQPQHFGDGTRLSIL.

This clonotype was picked up many times. In DNA, the CDR3 is TGTGCCAGCAGCTTAGCTAGCGCGACCTCCTACGAGCAGTACTTC. Residues: CASSLASATSYEQYF. The V and J genes are TRBV7-9 and TRBJ2-7; a possible D gene is TRBD2 (5 bases). The V gene lost 0 bases and the J gene lost 0 bases, with 9 bases spanning the gap. Germline CDR1 reads SEHNR; CDR2 reads FQNEAQ (reference sequence). The CDR3 consists of 15 residues.

The table lists this clonotype with many counts. V is TRBV5-1 and J is TRBJ2-1, with D maybe TRBD2 (6 bases). CDR3 length: 15 residues. Germline V gives CDR1 SGHRS, CDR2 YFSETQ. With 4 bases removed from V and 1 base from J, the gap between germline ends came to 12 bases. In DNA form, the CDR3 reads TGCGCCAGCAGCAACCGACTAGTGTCCTACAATGAGCAGTTCTTC. This sequence encodes CASSNRLVSYNEQFF. Variable domain in full (rest from reference TRBV5-1 and TRBJ2-1): KAGVTQTPRYLIKTRGQQVTLSCSPISGHRSVSWYQQTPGQGLQFLFEYFSETQRNKGNFPGRFSGRQFSNSRSEMNVSTLELGDSALYLCASSNRLVSYNEQFFGPGTRLTVL.

This clonotype occurred many times. This chain uses TRBV20-1 with TRBJ2-1; 11 bases are shared with TRBD2. Per germline, CDR1 DFQATT and CDR2 SNEGSKA (reference sequence). The CDR3 contains 16 residues. V lost 3 bases and J lost 6; bases outside the gene matches: 10. Here the CDR3 DNA reads TGCAGTGCTAGTGGAGGGTATAGCGGGAGGGTCAATGAGCAGTTCTTC. Translated: CSASGGYSGRVNEQFF.

This chain connects TRBV4-3 to TRBJ1-1; D perhaps matches TRBD1 (5 bases). In germline, CDR1 is LGHNA, CDR2 YSLEER. The V gene lost 3 bases and the J gene lost 7 bases, with 18 bases spanning the gap. The CDR3 loop spans 15 amino acids. The CDR3 protein is CASSHTGARHVEAFF. The CDR3 coding sequence is TGCGCCAGCAGCCACACAGGAGCCAGGCATGTTGAAGCTTTCTTT.

The rearrangement links TRBV12-3 or TRBV12-4 to TRBJ1-5; D possibly corresponds to TRBD1 (5 bases). Trimming pared 6 bases from V and 1 base from J, leaving 7 bases between. The CDR3 is 13 residues long. CDR3 sequence (DNA): TGTGCCAGCAGCAGGGTGAGCAATCAGCCCCAGCATTTT. Translating it yields CASSRVSNQPQHF.

This clonotype was counted ten times or more. The gene calls are TRBV27 and TRBJ2-7; D might be TRBD2 (6 bases). The CDR3 length is 16 residues. CDR1 is MNHEY, CDR2 SMNVEV, per germline (reference sequence). V lost 2 bases and J 5 bases, leaving 19 bases between the germline ends. The CDR3: CASSLGPGAGLNEQYF. As DNA, the CDR3 is TGTGCCAGCAGTTTAGGGCCCGGAGCGGGTCTGAACGAGCAGTACTTC.